These 15 T cell receptor beta chains share one sample of origin, sequenced in a study of shared clonotypes between healthy human individuals. Profiling relied on immunoSEQ multiplex PCR, and the TCRdb table lists in-frame clones only, not all of them. The profile shows roughly 1,100,000 clones, more than 65% of them singletons. Sequencing was done on a sample of memory CD4+ T cells sorted from blood. Subset described: CD45RA-negative fraction. These receptors all stem from a young man in good health.

J is TRBJ2-7 and V is TRBV7-2; 14 bases line up with TRBD2. The CDR3 contains 17 residues. In germline, CDR1 is SGHTA, CDR2 FQGNSA. V was pared by 0 bases and J by 1 base, with 2 bases of the junction left unmatched. This chain's CDR3 is CASSLAGTSGSSYEQYF. CDR3 sequence (DNA): TGTGCCAGCAGCTTAGCAGGGACTAGCGGGAGTTCCTACGAGCAGTACTTC.

The chain combines TRBV5-4 with TRBJ1-1; D is uncertain. This CDR3 has 14 amino acids. V lost 3 bases and J lost 1, with 10 bases in between. CDR1 and CDR2 (germline): SGHNT, YYREEE (reference sequence). CDR3 amino acids: CASSYDDRNTEAFF. DNA for the CDR3: TGTGCCAGCAGCTACGATGATAGGAACACTGAAGCTTTCTTT.

The rearrangement joins TRBV5-1 to TRBJ2-7, with 8 positions matching TRBD2. In germline, CDR1 is SGHRS, CDR2 YFSETQ. Trimming at V came to 4 bases and at J to 4 bases, leaving 4 bases not matched to a gene. This CDR3 region has 13 residues. The chain's CDR3 is CASSATSEYEQYF. DNA for the CDR3: TGCGCCAGCAGCGCGACTAGCGAGTACGAGCAGTACTTC.

The rearrangement uses TRBV19 and TRBJ1-5, with D possibly TRBD1 on 5 matching bases. CDR1 is LNHDA, CDR2 SQIVND, per germline (reference sequence). Trimming cost V 8 bases and J 6 bases, with 23 bases left between them. CDR3 length: 16 residues. As DNA, the CDR3 is TGTGCCAGTGCCCGGGACCCTAAGATGGGTCGTCAGCCCCAGCATTTT. It yields the protein CASARDPKMGRQPQHF. The full variable domain, with the rest looked up from reference TRBV19 and TRBJ1-5, is DGGITQSPKYLFRKEGQNVTLSCEQNLNHDAMYWYRQDPGQGLRLIYYSQIVNDFQKGDIAEGYSVSREKKESFPLTVTSAQKNPTAFYLCASARDPKMGRQPQHFGDGTRLSIL.

This chain uses TRBV28 with TRBJ2-1; D gene unclear. This CDR3 comprises 11 residues. Germline CDR1 and CDR2: MDHEN and SYDVKM. Trimming cost V 6 bases and J 7 bases, with 7 bases left between them. The CDR3, as DNA: TGTGCCAGCAGAGGGTTGAATGAGCAGTTCTTC. Translating it yields CASRGLNEQFF.

Many counts were recorded for this clone. CDR3 region: CSVSLGRNTGELFF. CDR3 bases: TGCAGCGTATCCCTTGGTAGGAACACCGGGGAGCTGTTTTTT. The chain is built from TRBV29-1 and TRBJ2-2; no clear D gene. Germline CDR1 is SQVTM and CDR2 is ANQGSEA. V was trimmed by 6 bases and J by 1 base, leaving 12 bases between them. The CDR3 length is 14 residues.

V and J are TRBV11-3 and TRBJ2-7; D is perhaps TRBD1 (5 bases). CDR3 size: 15 residues. V was shortened by 0 bases and J by 5 bases, with 14 bases between the two germline ends. Per the germline V gene, CDR1 is SGHNT and CDR2 is YENEEA. The CDR3: CASSLEPPGPHEQYF. The CDR3 DNA reads as TGTGCCAGCAGCTTAGAACCCCCAGGGCCCCACGAGCAGTACTTC.

V is TRBV10-2 and J is TRBJ1-1, with unresolved D. CDR1 and CDR2 from the germline V gene are WSHSY and SAAADI. The V and J ends lost 2 bases and 7 bases respectively, with 8 bases between them. The CDR3 covers 12 residues. Written as DNA, the CDR3 is TGCGCCAGCAGTGAGGGGTATAATGAAGCTTTCTTT. Translated, it gives CASSEGYNEAFF.

The CDR3: CASSQGQTNYGYTF. In DNA, the CDR3 is TGCGCCAGCAGCCAAGGTCAGACTAACTATGGCTACACCTTC. V gene TRBV4-1 combines with J gene TRBJ1-2; no firm D call. V dropped 1 base and J dropped 0 bases, with 6 bases sitting between them. CDR3 length equals 14 residues. Germline V gene sequence: CDR1 MGHRA, CDR2 YSYEKL.

This clone was found once. This chain uses TRBV10-3 with TRBJ1-2; D gene uncertain. V was trimmed by 1 base and J by 8 bases, leaving 8 bases between them. From germline, CDR1 is ENHRY and CDR2 SYGVKD. The CDR3 has 12 amino acids. The CDR3 reads CAISELETGYTF. DNA of the CDR3: TGTGCCATCAGTGAGTTAGAGACCGGCTACACCTTC.

The chain combines TRBV6-1 with TRBJ1-1, with 7 bases fitting TRBD1. Losses at the gene ends were 3 bases for V and 4 bases for J; bases not matched to a gene: 17. CDR3 length: 18 residues. From germline, CDR1 is MNHNS and CDR2 SASEGT. The CDR3 DNA reads as TGTGCCAGCAGTGACAACAGGGGCCGCAGTTCCGGAAGCACTGAAGCTTTCTTT. This translates into CASSDNRGRSSGSTEAFF.

This chain's CDR3 is CASSYSGTGLTGYGYTF. CDR3 coding DNA: TGTGCCAGCAGCTACTCCGGGACAGGGCTCACCGGCTATGGCTACACCTTC. The chain recombines TRBV7-9 with TRBJ1-2, with 9 bases aligning to TRBD1. The germline gives CDR1 SEHNR, CDR2 FQNEAQ (reference sequence). The CDR3 extends over 17 amino acids. Trimming cost V 4 bases and J 4 bases; bases outside gene matches: 13.

The V call is TRBV5-6, the J call TRBJ1-2; TRBD1 matches at 7 bases. CDR1 and CDR2 (germline): SGHDT, YYEEEE. CDR3 length equals 15 residues. The V and J ends lost 4 bases and 1 base, in that order; junction bases with no gene match: 7. The CDR3 nucleotides are TGTGCCAGCAGCACCTGGGACAGACTTAACTATGGCTACACCTTC. Translating gives CASSTWDRLNYGYTF.

CDR3 sequence (DNA): TGTGCCAGCAGCCCCTTGTGGGGGGGGGAGCAGTTCTTC. It specifies CASSPLWGGEQFF. The chain combines TRBV11-2 with TRBJ2-1, with TRBD2 identical over 7 bases. Trimming removed 5 bases from V and 10 bases from J; junction bases left unmatched: 8. Germline V gene data show CDR1 as SGHAT and CDR2 as FQNNGV. This CDR3 spans 13 amino acids.

The genes are TRBV11-1 and TRBJ2-5; 12 nucleotides match TRBD2. The CDR3 totals 16 residues. V gave up 5 bases and J gave up 2 bases; unmatched junction bases: 6. CDR1 is SGHAT, CDR2 FQDESV, per germline (reference sequence). CDR3 in amino acids: CASSHRTSGAQETQYF. CDR3 DNA: TGTGCCAGCAGCCATAGGACTAGCGGGGCTCAAGAGACCCAGTACTTC.